This T cell receptor beta chain was sequenced during a study of T cells in Graves' hyperthyroidism and ophthalmopathy (dated by TCRdb to about 2019). Broadly, across the study: Peripheral blood samples were taken at initial diagnosis, before any treatment was given. A discovery cohort of roughly 96 patients, roughly 43 with Graves' ophthalmopathy and about 58 with stable Graves' hyperthyroidism, was used to find distinguishing TCR V-J signatures. Prospective prediction of ophthalmopathy was tested in an independent validation cohort of 18 to 20 hyperthyroidism patients and 17 patients who later progressed to ophthalmopathy. For training and testing, the roughly 97 patients in the discovery cohort were randomly divided in a 7:3 ratio. In several Graves' hyperthyroidism patients, the study also compared T-cell repertoires from thyroid tissue with T-cell repertoires from blood. Once sampling was done, hyperthyroidism patients were given methimazole at a starting dose of 30 mg daily, whereas ophthalmopathy patients were given high-dose intravenous methylprednisolone. The paper reports TCR Vbeta CDR3 sequencing of 130 to 150 peripheral blood samples: 40 to 45 ophthalmopathy, under 80 hyperthyroidism and around 17 progressor patients. Study-wide conclusions, independent of this receptor: In validation, progression to ophthalmopathy was predicted by the model with around 71% sensitivity and nearly 75% specificity, a median of 6.5 months before onset. Sample size was not statistically predetermined, and blinding of investigators to group allocation was not performed. Ophthalmopathy was separated from stable hyperthyroidism by a 13 V-J signature model, with over 85% sensitivity and approximately 84% specificity obtained in cross-validation and 80%/75% obtained in testing. Most expanded thyroid clonotypes (frequency above 0.001) were also detected in blood, a finding suggesting that blood repertoires may reflect thyroid immune responses.

CDR1 and CDR2 are read off the germline V gene as LGHNA and YSLEER. V lost 4 bases and J lost 7 bases, and the count of bases not matched to a germline gene is 14. Taken from cysteine to phenylalanine, the CDR3 has 17 residues. Just CDR3 DNA is preserved here, 51 bases in frame from base 1. The TCR beta CDR3 regions were amplified from RNA transcripts. A first-round RT-PCR of the TCR CDR3 used the HTBI primer set with the Qiagen OneStep RT-PCR kit. A second multiplex PCR round built the libraries, followed by size selection and purification. Paired-end sequencing of the libraries was performed with 100 bp reads on an Illumina HiSeq2000. As for how the authors treated the data: Raw data were processed with SOAPnuke, discarding reads with adapters, uncalled bases, mean Phred below 15, or no exact constant-primer or identifier match. COPE v1.2.5 was used to merge the high-quality paired reads, and each unique nucleotide sequence was defined as a clonotype. MiTCR v1.1 was used to align clonotypes to the IMGT TRBV, TRBD and TRBJ reference segments. Only V-J combinations with frequency above 0.0001, covering 99.2% of repertoires, were analysed. The TCS score was defined as the ratio of F50 (clonal expansion) to E x V (chaos), calculated using BLOSUM62-based TCRdist between CDR3 peptides within each V-J. Welch's t-statistics and random forest reduced roughly 530 V-J features to some 14, which were used in a naive Bayes classifier (R e1071). TCRdb handled the public reads itself, with Q25 trimming in fastp and clone calling in MiXCR, and kept productive beta chains. Rows merge per CDR3 protein into single entries with the most common DNA and genes. These V and J calls derive from TCRdb rather than the authors' analysis. The table for this sample lists hundreds of thousands of distinct CDR3 sequences; 14% of them were counted only once. The ten largest make up 9.5% to 13% of the sample.

Graves' hyperthyroidism was defined as stable when no progression to ophthalmopathy occurred over 18 months of follow-up. Hyperthyroidism patients were aged 18 to 65 years and newly diagnosed, with disease duration of less than 2 months. Patients with uncontrolled infections, other autoimmune diseases, pregnancy or lactation were excluded. Diagnoses were established on the basis of clinical symptoms, serum thyroxine and TRAb, thyroid ultrasound, and orbital computed tomography. PBMCs were isolated from more than 8 ml of fresh peripheral blood by Ficoll-Paque density gradient centrifugation. Total RNA was extracted using Trizol reagent, and RNA quality was assessed on an Agilent 2100 Bioanalyzer. Only a few counts were recorded for this clonotype. The specificity of this receptor is unknown. No per-base quality is available; no much larger clone lies one base away.

The sample was blood. The TCR originated in a woman under 30 with Graves' hyperthyroidism. The chain couples TRBV4-3 to TRBJ2-3, with 10 central nucleotides matching TRBD2. The CDR3 has the sequence CASSPTGLAEERYTQYF. The DNA sequence reads TGCGCCAGCAGCCCTACAGGACTAGCGGAGGAGAGGTATACGCAGTATTTT.